This T cell receptor beta chain was identified in a study of cytomegalovirus exposure and HLA in healthy donors. Study observations and caveats: A later analysis linked a missense variant in DCLRE1C to the trimming of TCR beta V and J genes. It was reported that TCR beta sequences correctly inferred the HLA-A and HLA-B alleles for most subjects.

Trimming pared 5 bases from V and 4 bases from J, leaving 6 bases between. CDR1 is SEHNR, CDR2 FQNEAQ, per germline (reference sequence). CDR3 length equals 11 residues. Notes on this clone: The antigen remains unidentified.

Both 60 Vbeta primers and 13 Jbeta primers went into the PCR. The table came from immunoSEQ multiplex PCR; TCRdb's copy has only in-frame clones and leaves some out. The sample contains some 91,000 clones, approximately 78% of which appear only once. The TCR originated in a woman in her sixties or seventies in good health and CMV-seronegative. The sample was PBMCs. The chain uses TRBV7-9 and TRBJ2-7; no definite D call. CDR3: CASSPGYEQYF. Here the CDR3 DNA reads TGTGCCAGCAGCCCAGGATACGAGCAGTACTTC.